The 25 T cell receptor beta chains reported below all come from one sample, sequenced in a study of cytomegalovirus exposure and HLA in healthy donors. Use of 60 Vbeta and 13 Jbeta primers characterized the PCR. Sequencing used immunoSEQ multiplex PCR; TCRdb keeps in-frame clones, though not all of them. Across 45,000 to 55,000 clones, the top ten clones capture roughly 25% of the sample. Sequences were obtained from PBMCs. Receptors were obtained from a man aged 40-55 years in good health and CMV-seropositive.

The chain has TRBV2 and TRBJ2-2; possible D gene TRBD1, 7 bases. This CDR3 spans 15 amino acids. The V gene lost 4 bases and the J gene lost 4 bases, with 13 bases spanning the gap. CDR1 SNHLY and CDR2 FYNNEI come from the germline V gene. The CDR3 coding sequence is TGTGCCAGCAGTGTCCCAGGGGGGCGCACCGGGGAGCTGTTTTTT. Protein sequence: CASSVPGGRTGELFF.

The rearrangement uses TRBV7-2 and TRBJ2-1; a weak D match, TRBD2 (6 bases). V lost 2 bases and J 6 bases, leaving 17 bases between the germline ends. In germline, CDR1 is SGHTA, CDR2 FQGNSA. The CDR3 totals 16 residues. In nucleotides, the CDR3 is TGTGCCAGCAGCTTAACCCGACTAGTAGTTGGCAATGAGCAGTTCTTC. It encodes CASSLTRLVVGNEQFF.

The genes are TRBV2 and TRBJ2-1; 12 positions match TRBD2. The J segment lost 4 bases and the V segment lost 6 bases, leaving 4 bases of the junction unmatched. The CDR3 is 15 amino acids. CDR1 is SNHLY and CDR2 is FYNNEI in the germline V gene. The DNA of the CDR3 is TGTGCCAGCAGGATGACTAGCGGGGGTTACAATGAGCAGTTCTTC. Its translation is CASRMTSGGYNEQFF.

On this clone itself: Other nucleotide sequences from this sample produce the same CDR3. The chain has TRBV11-3 and TRBJ2-1; D perhaps matches TRBD2 (5 bases). The CDR3 has 15 residues. Trimming stripped 5 bases from V and 0 bases from J, with 11 bases between. Germline values: CDR1 SGHNT, CDR2 YENEEA. CDR3 sequence reads: CASSRGGSSYNEQFF. The CDR3, as DNA: TGTGCCAGCAGCCGAGGAGGCAGCTCCTACAATGAGCAGTTCTTC.

The chain recombines TRBV4-1 with TRBJ2-7; 8 bases line up with TRBD2. The ends lost 0 bases at V and 9 bases at J; junction bases unmatched: 10. Looked up from germline, CDR1 is MGHRA and CDR2 is YSYEKL. The CDR3 is made up of 15 amino acids. CDR3 region: CASSQEVGTRTGQYF. The CDR3 DNA follows: TGCGCCAGCAGCCAAGAGGTGGGGACTAGAACGGGGCAGTACTTC.

The chain recombines TRBV18 with TRBJ2-3; D is possibly TRBD1 (6 bases). Trimming left V 0 bases short and J 3 bases short, with 7 bases between. There are 14 residues in the CDR3. The V gene's germline CDR1 is KGHSH and CDR2 LQKENI. CDR3 nucleotide sequence: TGTGCCAGCTCACCACCTCAGGGGACAGATACGCAGTATTTT. It specifies CASSPPQGTDTQYF.

The chain uses TRBV9 and TRBJ1-1; tentative D call: TRBD1 (6 bases). Germline CDR1 and CDR2: SGDLS and YYNGEE. Trimming cost V 3 bases and J 6 bases, with 12 bases left between them. This CDR3 has 13 amino acids. The DNA of the CDR3 is TGTGCCAGCAGCGAGGGCAGGGGACCTGAAGCTTTCTTT. This encodes CASSEGRGPEAFF.

This chain links TRBV5-1 with TRBJ2-1; D is perhaps TRBD1 (6 bases). The CDR3 extends over 14 amino acids. Deletions cut 5 bases from V and 3 bases from J, with 12 bases between. The germline CDR1 and CDR2 sequences are SGHRS and YFSETQ. CDR3 DNA sequence: TGCGCCAGCAGACTCGCGGACAGCTACAATGAGCAGTTCTTC. This gives the protein CASRLADSYNEQFF. The complete variable domain, with remaining parts taken from reference TRBV5-1 and TRBJ2-1, reads KAGVTQTPRYLIKTRGQQVTLSCSPISGHRSVSWYQQTPGQGLQFLFEYFSETQRNKGNFPGRFSGRQFSNSRSEMNVSTLELGDSALYLCASRLADSYNEQFFGPGTRLTVL.

The gene calls are TRBV9 and TRBJ2-2; the match to TRBD1 covers 9 bases. The trim removed 4 bases at V and 6 bases at J, leaving 1 base unmatched. The CDR3 totals 13 residues. Per germline, CDR1 SGDLS and CDR2 YYNGEE. The CDR3 bases are TGTGCCAGCAGCAGACAGGGGGCCGGGGAGCTGTTTTTT. It yields the protein CASSRQGAGELFF.

V and J are TRBV7-2 and TRBJ1-1; the D is unclear. The CDR3 has 13 residues. The germline V gene has CDR1 SGHTA and CDR2 FQGNSA. V shed 6 bases and J shed 2 bases, with 10 bases lying between them. The CDR3 here is CASRPSSNTEAFF. Here the CDR3 DNA reads TGTGCCAGCAGACCCTCCAGTAACACTGAAGCTTTCTTT.

The CDR3 DNA sequence: TGTGCCAGCAGACTCGGGACACCCCACCAAGAGACCCAGTACTTC. Its translation: CASRLGTPHQETQYF. The chain employs TRBV6-5 and TRBJ2-5; tentative D call: TRBD1 (6 bases). Trimming pared 6 bases from V and 0 bases from J, leaving 14 bases between. Per germline, CDR1 MNHEY and CDR2 SVGAGI. CDR3 length equals 15 residues.

The gene calls are TRBV6-6 and TRBJ1-5; a weak D match, TRBD1 (6 bases). This CDR3 contains 15 residues. CDR1 is MNHNY and CDR2 is SVGAGI in the germline V gene (reference sequence). Trimming stripped 6 bases from V and 1 base from J, with 13 bases between. Written as DNA, the CDR3 is TGTGCCAGCAGCGCCGGGACACCCAGCAATCAGCCCCAGCATTTT. The encoded protein is CASSAGTPSNQPQHF.

The V gene is TRBV5-1, the J gene TRBJ1-2, with no clear D. CDR3 length: 15 amino acids. Trimming pared 0 bases from V and 5 bases from J, leaving 14 bases between. CDR1 and CDR2 from the germline V gene are SGHRS and YFSETQ. CDR3 nucleotide sequence: TGCGCCAGCAGCTTGGATACGGGAAGAGAGTATGGCTACACCTTC. This codes for CASSLDTGREYGYTF.

The chain carries TRBV6-1 and TRBJ1-5; D is uncertain. CDR1 is MNHNS, CDR2 SASEGT, per germline. V shed 4 bases and J shed 5 bases, with 9 bases lying between them. The CDR3 sequence is 13 residues long. Written as DNA, the CDR3 is TGTGCCAGCAGTGGGGAGGGTGATCAGCCCCAGCATTTT. Its translation is CASSGEGDQPQHF.

The V gene is TRBV11-2, the J gene TRBJ2-5, with TRBD2 identical over 7 bases. The junction had 5 bases not matched to a gene; V was cut back by 1 base and J by 0 bases. The CDR3 sequence is 16 residues long. Germline loops: CDR1 SGHAT, CDR2 FQNNGV. The chain's CDR3 is CASSLVGGGNQETQYF. DNA of the CDR3: TGTGCCAGCAGCTTAGTGGGCGGGGGAAACCAAGAGACCCAGTACTTC.

The chain has TRBV10-2 and TRBJ1-1; TRBD1 agrees at 9 bases. Germline-derived CDR1 and CDR2 are WSHSY and SAAADI. The V and J ends lost 3 bases and 7 bases, in that order; junction bases with no gene match: 12. This CDR3 is built from 16 residues. This chain's CDR3 is CASSDPLGTGMHEAFF. Written as DNA, the CDR3 is TGCGCCAGCAGTGACCCCCTCGGGACAGGGATGCATGAAGCTTTCTTT.

V is TRBV6-5 and J is TRBJ1-1; tentatively, D is TRBD1 (5 bases). The CDR3 length is 14 residues. V was trimmed by 6 bases and J by 1 base, leaving 12 bases between them. Germline assignment: CDR1 MNHEY and CDR2 SVGAGI. DNA of the CDR3: TGTGCCAGCAGGCTAACCCAGGGGAACACTGAAGCTTTCTTT. This gives the protein CASRLTQGNTEAFF.

The chain has TRBV28 and TRBJ1-5, with D unclear. This CDR3 is 14 amino acids long. The V and J ends lost 2 bases and 6 bases respectively, with 11 bases between them. The germline CDR1 and CDR2 sequences are MDHEN and SYDVKM. The CDR3 DNA follows: TGTGCCAGCAGTTTAGGTCAGTTGTCTCAGCCCCAGCATTTT. This sequence encodes CASSLGQLSQPQHF.

The J gene is TRBJ2-5, the V gene TRBV4-2; 11 nucleotides match TRBD2. The V gene end was trimmed by 1 base and the J gene end by 5 bases; junction bases not matched to a gene: 9. CDR1 and CDR2 (germline): LGHNA, YNFKEQ. The CDR3 runs 17 residues. CDR3 amino acids: CASSQAPASGGSETQYF. In nucleotides, the CDR3 is TGTGCCAGCAGCCAAGCCCCCGCTAGCGGGGGGAGCGAGACCCAGTACTTC.

The chain recombines TRBV9 with TRBJ2-1; 9 nucleotides align to TRBD2. Germline V gene lookup returns CDR1 SGDLS and CDR2 YYNGEE. V was clipped by 2 bases and J by 5 bases; unmatched bases: 2. The CDR3 is 14 residues long. The CDR3 bases are TGTGCCAGCAGCGTGAGCGGGGGGAACAATGAGCAGTTCTTC. Translating it yields CASSVSGGNNEQFF.

The chain uses TRBV5-1 and TRBJ2-7, with 10 bases aligning to TRBD1. The trim removed 0 bases at V and 5 bases at J, leaving 5 bases unmatched. Per the germline V gene, CDR1 is SGHRS and CDR2 is YFSETQ. The CDR3 has 15 amino acids. The CDR3 protein is CASSLVVTGGHEQYF. In DNA, the CDR3 is TGCGCCAGCAGCTTGGTCGTGACAGGGGGCCACGAGCAGTACTTC.

The rearrangement links TRBV5-1 to TRBJ2-3, with 7 bases lining up with TRBD2. V was pared by 4 bases and J by 2 bases, with 4 bases of the junction left unmatched. This CDR3 is built from 14 residues. Germline CDR1 reads SGHRS; CDR2 reads YFSETQ. The CDR3 loop is CASSTAGVTDTQYF. CDR3 DNA sequence: TGCGCCAGCAGCACTGCGGGAGTCACAGATACGCAGTATTTT.

V usage is TRBV19 and J usage is TRBJ1-1; D is undetermined. The germline V and J ends were trimmed by 5 bases and 2 bases, with 15 bases remaining between them. Germline loops: CDR1 LNHDA, CDR2 SQIVND (reference sequence). The CDR3 consists of 15 residues. In DNA form, the CDR3 reads TGTGCCAGTAGTGAGGGCCCGCGAGGCAACACTGAAGCTTTCTTT. It yields the protein CASSEGPRGNTEAFF.

The rearrangement joins TRBV6-1 to TRBJ2-5, with D maybe TRBD2 (6 bases). The CDR3 covers 15 residues. Germline V gene lookup returns CDR1 MNHNS and CDR2 SASEGT. V lost 5 bases, J lost 0 bases, and 13 bases lay in between. CDR3 coding DNA: TGTGCCAGCAGTTCTACCCTAGCGAACCAAGAGACCCAGTACTTC. It encodes CASSSTLANQETQYF.

This chain connects TRBV4-3 to TRBJ2-3; tentative D call: TRBD2 (5 bases). The V and J ends lost 1 base and 7 bases respectively, with 12 bases between them. CDR3 length: 14 amino acids. Germline CDR1 is LGHNA and CDR2 is YSLEER. The chain's CDR3 is CASSQVTPGNTQYF. CDR3 DNA: TGCGCCAGCAGCCAAGTTACTCCCGGGAATACGCAGTATTTT.